Listed below are T cell receptor beta chains from one sample, sequenced in a study of T cell responses to AZD1222 COVID-19 vaccine. Libraries were prepared by immunoSEQ multiplex PCR; TCRdb keeps only in-frame clonotypes and omits some of them. The sample includes around 84,000 clones, approximately 88% of them seen just once. This sample comprised peripheral blood, obtained on day 0 of AZD1222 vaccination. The receptors were gathered from an adult in good health. CDR3s include the opening cysteine and the closing phenylalanine or tryptophan. D genes are given only for firm matches. The listing skips clone size in some rows; elsewhere it reads once, few, many or a size class.

cdr3_length clone_size j_call d_call v_call cdr3_aa
14 . TRBJ1-4 . TRBV3-1/TRBV3-2 CASSQAVGREKLFF
15 . TRBJ1-2 TRBD1 TRBV5-8 CASSRRGFTNYGYTF
16 few TRBJ1-6 TRBD1 TRBV5-1 CASSLQGQGSNSPLHF
15 . TRBJ1-2 TRBD1 TRBV7-2 CASSPGQGYNYGYTF
14 once TRBJ1-4 . TRBV7-9 CASSTDRRDEKLFF
13 . TRBJ1-2 . TRBV29-1 CSVEQAGRAGYTF
13 . TRBJ2-5 TRBD2 TRBV27 CASSLWGGETQYF
15 . TRBJ1-6 . TRBV30 CAWSAESSYNSPLHF
15 . TRBJ1-1 TRBD1 TRBV6-5 CASSHHQTGTTEAFF
15 . TRBJ2-1 . TRBV4-1 CASSLAQGSYNEQFF
15 few TRBJ2-1 TRBD2 TRBV18 CASSPATSASNEQFF
13 few TRBJ2-1 . TRBV9 CASSGKPYNEQFF
13 . TRBJ1-6 . TRBV6-1 CASSDVGGSPLHF
13 . TRBJ2-7 TRBD1 TRBV10-3 CAISRDRIYEQYF
15 . TRBJ2-1 . TRBV5-6 CASSESISSYNEQFF
13 . TRBJ2-5 . TRBV7-6 CASSLPPQETQYF
12 . TRBJ1-1 . TRBV29-1 CSVGRGDTEAFF
16 . TRBJ1-1 . TRBV7-9 CASSLEVGPMNTEAFF
15 . TRBJ2-2 TRBD2 TRBV19 CASSIGGTSWGKLFF
13 once TRBJ2-5 TRBD2 TRBV2 CAGVAGTQETQYF
15 . TRBJ1-5 TRBD1 TRBV7-2 CASSGRTGQGQPQHF
11 . TRBJ1-1 . TRBV9 CASSAGTEAFF
14 . TRBJ2-3 TRBD2 TRBV2 CASSRAGVTDTQYF
15 . TRBJ2-7 TRBD1 TRBV5-4 CASSLRRDSIYEQYF
13 . TRBJ1-2 . TRBV30 CAWVSSLGYGYTF
13 . TRBJ2-1 TRBD1 TRBV5-4 CASSTDRENEQFF
16 . TRBJ2-3 . TRBV4-1 CASSPPPGTSTDTQYF
18 . TRBJ2-3 TRBD2 TRBV27 CASSLLARLAGGPHTQYF
16 . TRBJ1-2 . TRBV6-1 CASSEYETRGDYGYTF
14 . TRBJ1-4 TRBD1 TRBV6-5 CASRRGQGGEKLFF
12 . TRBJ2-7 . TRBV2 CASTLGAYEQYF
16 . TRBJ1-1 . TRBV5-1 CASSAGLGAVNTEAFF
12 . TRBJ2-7 . TRBV5-1 CASSLGRGEQYF
14 . TRBJ1-6 . TRBV6-5 CASNSISYNSPLHF
15 . TRBJ1-5 . TRBV24-1 CATSDSGSGGQPQHF
15 . TRBJ2-1 TRBD1 TRBV4-1 CASSLTGGEGDEQFF
18 . TRBJ2-2 TRBD2 TRBV4-3 CASSQETVLAANTGELFF
17 . TRBJ1-1 . TRBV19 CASSTLDPVGVNTEAFF
14 . TRBJ2-2 . TRBV11-3 CASSFLARDGELFF
13 . TRBJ2-1 . TRBV24-1 CATKQSSYNEQFF
13 . TRBJ1-4 TRBD1 TRBV19 CASSHNRGEKLFF
9 . TRBJ2-5 . TRBV27 CATTETQYF
16 . TRBJ2-1 . TRBV4-1 CASSQVDIISYNEQFF
12 few TRBJ2-5 . TRBV4-1 CASSQDEETQYF
15 once TRBJ2-2 TRBD1 TRBV5-1 CASSYRDRDTGELFF
15 once TRBJ1-3 . TRBV7-6 CASSLEAVSGNTIYF
13 few TRBJ2-5 TRBD1 TRBV9 CASSGDRDETQYF
16 . TRBJ2-5 . TRBV11-3 CASSRTVFGVQETQYF
15 . TRBJ2-1 TRBD2 TRBV7-2 CASSSSAGGYNEQFF
14 . TRBJ2-7 . TRBV7-9 CASSSSGTVHEQYF
15 . TRBJ2-1 . TRBV19 CASSIPPSSYNEQFF
14 medium-sized TRBJ2-7 TRBD2 TRBV4-2 CASSQTGGRDEQYF
12 . TRBJ2-1 . TRBV5-6 CASSSLAGFEFF
18 . TRBJ2-3 TRBD2 TRBV6-1 CASSEYATLAASTDTQYF